This T cell receptor beta chain is from a study of a mutant IDH1 vaccine in newly diagnosed glioma. TCRdb's copy holds only in-frame clones and misses some; the assay was immunoSEQ multiplex PCR. Of 55,000 to 65,000 clones in the sample, about 80% were seen once. The CDR3 has 14 amino acids. The germline V gene has CDR1 SNHLY and CDR2 FYNNEI. Trimming shortened V by 8 bases and J by 4 bases, and 16 bases separated the two germline ends. Remarks on this clone: Its antigen remains unknown.

Documented time point: week 47, end of study. Doses of 300 ug of mutant IDH1 20-mer peptide were given with topical imiquimod. Specimen: PBMCs, collected from a glioma patient whose treatment included an IDH1 peptide vaccine. The V call is TRBV2, the J call TRBJ2-3, with D perhaps matching TRBD2 (5 bases). This sequence was found in a man aged 50 to 59 with glioma. CDR3 nucleotides: TGTGCCAGCTACCGGGATCTAGCCGCAGATACGCAGTATTTT. Encoded protein: CASYRDLAADTQYF.